This T cell receptor beta chain emerged from a study of blood T cell repertoires in COVID-19. Study at large: Nucleic acid was either cDNA or gDNA, and it came from T cells, B-cell-depleted T cells, or PBMCs.

Germline CDR1 GTSNPN, CDR2 SVGIG (reference sequence). This CDR3 comprises 14 residues. V shed 3 bases, J shed 7 bases, and the junction held 6 bases outside the gene matches. Measured with immunoSEQ multiplex PCR; TCRdb has only the in-frame clones, and not every one. The sample contains 190,000 or so clones, more than 75% of which appear only once. This clonotype was sampled from a woman in her late teens or twenties who had recovered from COVID-19. The rearrangement links TRBV30 to TRBJ1-4; 9 bases align to TRBD1. Sequenced material: peripheral blood. CDR3 sequence: CAWSGTGFGEKLFF. DNA for the CDR3: TGTGCCTGGAGCGGGACAGGGTTTGGTGAAAAACTGTTTTTT.